A selection of T cell receptor beta chains follows, all from one sample in a study of cytomegalovirus exposure and HLA in healthy donors. Repertoires were generated with immunoSEQ multiplex PCR, while TCRdb's copy carries only in-frame clones and drops some. Among about 200,000 clones listed, about nine tenths were seen once. Sequencing was done on a sample of PBMCs. These receptors came from a woman between 18 and 30 years old in good health and CMV-seropositive. CDR3s include the opening cysteine and the closing phenylalanine or tryptophan. A D gene is named only where the DNA matches it firmly. Only part of the rows carry a size: once, few, many, or a class if the clone is expanded.

d_gene	j_gene	v_gene	abundance	CDR3aa	CDR3nt
TRBD2	TRBJ2-7	TRBV6-1	NA	CASSDIRLAGYEQYF	TGTGCCAGCAGCGATATACGACTAGCCGGCTACGAGCAGTACTTC
TRBD1	TRBJ2-7	TRBV5-1	NA	CASARDRDRFYEQYF	TGCGCCAGCGCCCGTGACAGGGATCGATTCTACGAGCAGTACTTC
NA	TRBJ1-2	TRBV6-5	NA	CASSLQGTRSYTF	TGTGCCAGCAGTCTCCAAGGGACAAGAAGCTACACCTTC
TRBD1	TRBJ2-6	TRBV5-1	NA	CASSPDRGPGANVLTF	TGCGCCAGCAGCCCTGACAGGGGCCCTGGGGCCAACGTCCTGACTTTC
TRBD1	TRBJ2-7	TRBV28	NA	CATRRDSYFDEQYF	TGTGCCACCCGCCGGGACAGCTATTTTGACGAGCAGTACTTC
NA	TRBJ2-7	TRBV6-1	NA	CASSSAAGSYEQYF	TGTGCCAGCAGTTCAGCTGCAGGTTCCTACGAGCAGTACTTC
NA	TRBJ1-5	TRBV6-1	NA	CASSEKGWGDQPQHF	TGTGCCAGCAGTGAAAAGGGGTGGGGGGATCAGCCCCAGCATTTT
TRBD2	TRBJ2-1	TRBV4-1	NA	CASSQVEAGTSYNEQFF	TGCGCCAGCAGCCAAGTAGAAGCGGGAACTTCATACAATGAGCAGTTCTTC
TRBD1	TRBJ1-1	TRBV19	NA	CASSIDRGLNTEAFF	TGTGCCAGTAGTATCGACAGGGGGCTGAACACTGAAGCTTTCTTT
NA	TRBJ2-7	TRBV30	NA	CAWSAPLAGPYEQYF	TGTGCCTGGAGCGCCCCCCTGGCGGGTCCCTACGAGCAGTACTTC
NA	TRBJ1-5	TRBV7-2	NA	CASSRGGYQPQHF	TGTGCCAGCAGCAGGGGGGGTTACCAGCCCCAGCATTTT
TRBD2	TRBJ2-5	TRBV7-6	NA	CASSVSTGLAETQYF	TGTGCCAGCAGCGTCTCCACCGGACTAGCAGAGACCCAGTACTTC
TRBD1	TRBJ1-4	TRBV5-1	NA	CASSLGTGVEKLFF	TGCGCCAGCAGCTTGGGGACAGGGGTTGAAAAACTGTTTTTT
TRBD2	TRBJ2-1	TRBV6-6	NA	CASTLAGAGEQFF	TGTGCTAGCACACTAGCGGGAGCCGGTGAGCAGTTCTTC
NA	TRBJ2-4	TRBV6-5	NA	CASSRATAAIQYF	TGTGCCAGCAGTCGCGCCACCGCGGCTATTCAGTACTTC
NA	TRBJ2-7	TRBV11-2	NA	CASSSYRAEQYF	TGTGCCAGCAGCTCTTACAGGGCCGAGCAGTACTTC
TRBD2	TRBJ2-7	TRBV4-1	NA	CASSQVTSGFSYEQYF	TGCGCCAGCAGCCAAGTAACTAGCGGGTTCTCCTACGAGCAGTACTTC
TRBD2	TRBJ2-5	TRBV18	once	CASSPNLSGRIQTQYF	TGTGCCAGCTCACCAAATTTGAGCGGGAGAATTCAGACCCAGTACTTC
NA	TRBJ2-1	TRBV4-2	NA	CASSQGNREDNEQFF	TGTGCCAGCAGCCAAGGGAACAGGGAAGACAATGAGCAGTTCTTC
TRBD2	TRBJ2-1	TRBV11-2	NA	CASSLGRTSVEQFF	TGTGCCAGCAGCTTAGGACGAACTAGCGTGGAGCAGTTCTTC
TRBD1	TRBJ2-1	TRBV4-1	NA	CASSQGGRGKGEQFF	TGCGCCAGCAGCCAAGGAGGCAGGGGGAAGGGTGAGCAGTTCTTC
NA	TRBJ2-5	TRBV29-1	NA	CSAAGTMEETQYF	TGCAGCGCCGCCGGGACAATGGAAGAGACCCAGTACTTC
NA	TRBJ2-1	TRBV25-1	NA	CASSEPLASEDYNEQFF	TGTGCCAGCAGTGAACCCTTGGCTAGCGAGGACTACAATGAGCAGTTCTTC
TRBD2	TRBJ2-1	TRBV10-3	NA	CAISESPSGLAGDPNEQFF	TGTGCCATCAGTGAATCCCCTTCGGGCCTAGCGGGAGACCCCAATGAGCAGTTCTTC
NA	TRBJ2-5	TRBV2	NA	CASSEEETQYF	TGTGCCAGCAGTGAGGAGGAGACCCAGTACTTC
TRBD1	TRBJ1-5	TRBV28	NA	CASSRRQGVGNQPQHF	TGTGCCAGCAGCCGCAGACAGGGGGTGGGCAATCAGCCCCAGCATTTT
TRBD1	TRBJ2-7	TRBV5-1	NA	CASSFPEAGGGYEQYF	TGCGCCAGCAGCTTCCCCGAGGCAGGGGGCGGGTACGAGCAGTACTTC
NA	TRBJ2-4	TRBV27	NA	CASSTGFRRIRAKNIQYF	TGTGCCAGCTCAACAGGGTTTAGGAGAATTCGCGCCAAAAACATTCAGTACTTC
TRBD2	TRBJ2-1	TRBV27	NA	CASRLAGAVEQFF	TGTGCCAGCAGGCTAGCGGGAGCTGTTGAGCAGTTCTTC
TRBD2	TRBJ2-1	TRBV7-8	NA	CASSRGTSVYNEQFF	TGTGCCAGCAGTCGAGGGACTAGCGTCTACAATGAGCAGTTCTTC
NA	TRBJ1-4	TRBV27	NA	CASSLRIQGKLFF	TGTGCCAGCAGTTTACGCATTCAGGGAAAACTGTTTTTT
TRBD1	TRBJ2-1	TRBV5-1	NA	CASSLGQDIGVGFF	TGCGCCAGCAGCCTAGGACAGGACATCGGTGTGGGGTTCTTC
TRBD1	TRBJ1-2	TRBV5-4	NA	CASSLAGDRENYGYTF	TGTGCCAGCAGCTTGGCGGGGGACAGGGAGAACTATGGCTACACCTTC
TRBD1	TRBJ2-2	TRBV2	NA	CASRSPQGAPTGELFF	TGTGCCAGCAGATCCCCACAGGGGGCCCCCACCGGGGAGCTGTTTTTT
NA	TRBJ1-2	TRBV28	NA	CASSPGDYGYTF	TGTGCCAGCAGTCCGGGGGACTATGGCTACACCTTC
NA	TRBJ2-7	TRBV9	NA	CASSVSGGASYEQYF	TGTGCCAGCAGCGTCTCGGGGGGCGCCTCCTACGAGCAGTACTTC
NA	TRBJ2-7	TRBV28	NA	CASRASQTWVFEQYF	TGTGCCAGCAGAGCCTCCCAGACTTGGGTTTTCGAGCAGTACTTC
NA	TRBJ2-7	TRBV27	NA	CASIPKLAGQPAEEQYF	TGTGCCAGCATCCCCAAGCTCGCGGGACAGCCTGCCGAGGAGCAGTACTTC
NA	TRBJ1-1	TRBV6-5	NA	CASSFNSEAFF	TGTGCCAGCAGTTTCAATAGTGAAGCTTTCTTT
TRBD1	TRBJ2-7	TRBV10-2	few	CASSDYRGLNEQYF	TGCGCCAGCAGTGACTACAGGGGGCTAAACGAGCAGTACTTC
TRBD2	TRBJ2-7	TRBV2	NA	CASVAGGYEQYF	TGTGCCAGCGTAGCGGGAGGGTACGAGCAGTACTTC
TRBD1	TRBJ2-7	TRBV19	once	CASRLRGNYEQYF	TGTGCCAGTAGACTCAGGGGGAACTACGAGCAGTACTTC
TRBD1	TRBJ1-2	TRBV9	few	CASSADREVYGYTF	TGTGCCAGCAGCGCTGACAGGGAAGTCTATGGCTACACCTTC
TRBD1	TRBJ2-3	TRBV4-1	NA	CASSQEMGTDATDTQYF	TGCGCCAGCAGCCAAGAGATGGGGACAGATGCCACAGATACGCAGTATTTT
TRBD1	TRBJ2-7	TRBV29-1	NA	CSENRGFPHEQYF	TGCAGCGAGAACAGGGGGTTCCCCCACGAGCAGTACTTC
TRBD2	TRBJ2-3	TRBV30	NA	CAWDSGRAEDTQYF	TGTGCCTGGGATAGCGGGAGGGCCGAAGATACGCAGTATTTT
NA	TRBJ1-1	TRBV7-3	once	CASSSQGGTEAFF	TGTGCCAGCAGCTCGCAGGGAGGAACTGAAGCTTTCTTT
TRBD1	TRBJ2-1	TRBV27	NA	CASTRDRGLDEQFF	TGTGCCAGCACCCGGGACAGGGGGCTCGATGAGCAGTTCTTC
TRBD2	TRBJ2-1	TRBV9	NA	CASSVALAGYPNEQFF	TGTGCCAGCAGCGTAGCTTTAGCGGGATATCCCAATGAGCAGTTCTTC
TRBD1	TRBJ2-7	TRBV4-1	NA	CASSRGTGSSYEQYF	TGCGCCAGCAGCCGCGGGACAGGAAGCTCCTACGAGCAGTACTTC
TRBD2	TRBJ2-5	TRBV5-4	NA	CASSSGLAGGETQYF	TGTGCCAGCAGCTCGGGACTAGCGGGAGGAGAGACCCAGTACTTC
TRBD2	TRBJ2-3	TRBV12-5	once	CASGLAGVPLRDTQYF	TGTGCTAGTGGTTTAGCGGGAGTGCCGTTACGAGATACGCAGTATTTT
NA	TRBJ2-1	TRBV6-1	NA	CAREDSLEGFF	TGTGCCAGAGAGGACAGTCTAGAAGGGTTCTTC
NA	TRBJ2-3	TRBV28	once	CASIPLGGYTDTQYF	TGTGCCAGCATCCCCCTTGGCGGATACACAGATACGCAGTATTTT
TRBD2	TRBJ2-3	TRBV6-1	few	CASSEAAGGPDTQYF	TGTGCCAGCAGTGAAGCTGCGGGAGGGCCAGATACGCAGTATTTT